The clone carrying this TCR beta chain was seen more than once but under ten times. These data belong to a study of T-cell memory formation after mild COVID-19. Study-level background: In these data, TCR clusters were largely donor specific.

TCRdb reanalysed the 5' RACE reads using MiXCR and keeps one entry per CDR3 protein. The data hold about 430,000 distinct CDR3 sequences, with 20% to 25% observed a single time. Trimming shortened V by 9 bases and J by 5 bases, and 20 bases separated the two germline ends. The CDR3 has 15 residues. CDR1 and CDR2 (germline): MDHEN, SYDVKM. Sequencing was carried out using PBMCs or a T cell subset sorted from them (not recorded which). This clonotype originated in an adult woman who had mild COVID-19 (a few samples of this study predate the infection). Cell type and time point are not known. The chain has TRBV28 and TRBJ2-1; perhaps TRBD1 as D (6 bases). CDR3 nucleotides: TGTGCCAGTGGGGACATAGCCAGGACCGACAATGAGCAGTTCTTC. Its translation: CASGDIARTDNEQFF. Combining the CDR3 with reference TRBV28 and TRBJ2-1 gives the whole variable domain DVKVTQSSRYLVKRTGEKVFLECVQDMDHENMFWYRQDPGLGLRLIYFSYDVKMKEKGDIPEGYSVSREKKERFSLILESASTNQTSMYLCASGDIARTDNEQFFGPGTRLTVL.